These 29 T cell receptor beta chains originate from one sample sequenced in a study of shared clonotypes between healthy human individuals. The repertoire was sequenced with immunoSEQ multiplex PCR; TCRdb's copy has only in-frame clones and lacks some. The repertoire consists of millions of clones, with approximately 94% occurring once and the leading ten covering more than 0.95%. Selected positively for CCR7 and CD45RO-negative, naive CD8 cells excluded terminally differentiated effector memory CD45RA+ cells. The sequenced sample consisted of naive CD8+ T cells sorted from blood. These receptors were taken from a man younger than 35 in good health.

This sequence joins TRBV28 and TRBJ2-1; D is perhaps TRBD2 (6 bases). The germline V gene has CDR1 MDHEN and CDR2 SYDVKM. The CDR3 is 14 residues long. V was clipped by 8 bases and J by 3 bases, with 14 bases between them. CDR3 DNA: TGTGCCAGCGGTGCGGGACTCCACTACAATGAGCAGTTCTTC. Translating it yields CASGAGLHYNEQFF. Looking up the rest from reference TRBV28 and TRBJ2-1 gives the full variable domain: DVKVTQSSRYLVKRTGEKVFLECVQDMDHENMFWYRQDPGLGLRLIYFSYDVKMKEKGDIPEGYSVSREKKERFSLILESASTNQTSMYLCASGAGLHYNEQFFGPGTRLTVL.

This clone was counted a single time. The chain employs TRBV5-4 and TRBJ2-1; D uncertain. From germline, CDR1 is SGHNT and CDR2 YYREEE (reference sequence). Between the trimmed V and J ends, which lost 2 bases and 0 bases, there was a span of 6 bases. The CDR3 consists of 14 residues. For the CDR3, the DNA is TGTGCCAGCAGCTTCGAGGACTCCTACAATGAGCAGTTCTTC. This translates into CASSFEDSYNEQFF.

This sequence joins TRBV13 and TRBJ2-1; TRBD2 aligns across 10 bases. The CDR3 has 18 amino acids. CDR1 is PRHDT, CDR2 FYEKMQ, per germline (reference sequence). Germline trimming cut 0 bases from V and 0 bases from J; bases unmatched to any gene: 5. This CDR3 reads CASSLGGTSATSYNEQFF. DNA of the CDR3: TGTGCCAGCAGCTTAGGCGGGACTAGCGCAACCTCCTACAATGAGCAGTTCTTC.

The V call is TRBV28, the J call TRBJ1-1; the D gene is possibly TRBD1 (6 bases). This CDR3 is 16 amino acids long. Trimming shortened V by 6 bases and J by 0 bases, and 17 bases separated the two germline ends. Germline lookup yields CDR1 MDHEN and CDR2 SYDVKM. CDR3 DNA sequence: TGTGCCAGCAGCTACAGAACTCGGGGGCTGAACACTGAAGCTTTCTTT. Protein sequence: CASSYRTRGLNTEAFF.

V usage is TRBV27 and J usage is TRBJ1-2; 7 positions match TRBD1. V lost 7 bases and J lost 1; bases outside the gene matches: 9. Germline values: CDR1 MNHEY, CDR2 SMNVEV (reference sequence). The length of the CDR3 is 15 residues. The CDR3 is CASKETRDSNYGYTF. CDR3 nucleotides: TGTGCCAGCAAGGAGACAAGGGACAGTAACTATGGCTACACCTTC.

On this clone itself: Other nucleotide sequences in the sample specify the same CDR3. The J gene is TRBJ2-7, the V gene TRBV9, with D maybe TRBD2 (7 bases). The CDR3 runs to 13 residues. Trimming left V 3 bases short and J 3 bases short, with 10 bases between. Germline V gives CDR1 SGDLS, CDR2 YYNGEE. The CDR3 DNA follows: TGTGCCAGCAGCGCAGGGGAGGGCTACGAGCAGTACTTC. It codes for CASSAGEGYEQYF.

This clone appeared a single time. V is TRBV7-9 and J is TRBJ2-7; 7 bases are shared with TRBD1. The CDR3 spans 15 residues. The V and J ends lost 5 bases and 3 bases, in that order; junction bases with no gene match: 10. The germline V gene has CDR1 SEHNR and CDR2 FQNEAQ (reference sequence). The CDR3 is CASSVHRGLIYEQYF. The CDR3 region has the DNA TGTGCCAGCAGCGTCCACAGGGGCCTGATCTACGAGCAGTACTTC.

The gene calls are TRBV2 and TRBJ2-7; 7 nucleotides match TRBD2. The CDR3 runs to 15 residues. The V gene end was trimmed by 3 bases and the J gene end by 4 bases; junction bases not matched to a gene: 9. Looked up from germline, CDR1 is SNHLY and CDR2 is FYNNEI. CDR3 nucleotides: TGTGCCAGCAGTGAGTGGCTAGCGGAATATTACGAGCAGTACTTC. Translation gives CASSEWLAEYYEQYF.

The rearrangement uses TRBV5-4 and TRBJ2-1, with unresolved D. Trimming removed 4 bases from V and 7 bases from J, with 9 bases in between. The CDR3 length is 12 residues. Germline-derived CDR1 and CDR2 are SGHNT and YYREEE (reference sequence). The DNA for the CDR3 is TGTGCCAGCAGCCCAATGTTGAATGAGCAGTTCTTC. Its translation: CASSPMLNEQFF.

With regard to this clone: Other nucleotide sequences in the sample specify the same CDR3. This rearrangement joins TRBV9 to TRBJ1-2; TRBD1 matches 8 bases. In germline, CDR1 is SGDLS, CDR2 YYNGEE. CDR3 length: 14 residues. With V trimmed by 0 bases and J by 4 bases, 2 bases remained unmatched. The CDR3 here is CASSVGTGGYGYTF. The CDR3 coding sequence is TGTGCCAGCAGCGTAGGAACAGGGGGCTATGGCTACACCTTC.

The CDR3 loop is CASSYDGQGLDEKLFF. The CDR3, as DNA: TGTGCCAGCAGTTATGACGGACAGGGATTGGATGAAAAACTGTTTTTT. The genes are TRBV27 and TRBJ1-4; 8 bases fit TRBD1. Unmatched junction bases numbered 10, after V lost 4 bases and J lost 6 bases. CDR1 MNHEY and CDR2 SMNVEV come from the germline V gene (reference sequence). This CDR3 is 16 amino acids long.

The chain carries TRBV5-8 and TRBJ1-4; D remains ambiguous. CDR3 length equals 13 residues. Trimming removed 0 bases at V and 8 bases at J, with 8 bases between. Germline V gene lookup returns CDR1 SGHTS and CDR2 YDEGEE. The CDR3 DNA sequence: TGTGCCAGCAGCTTGGGTAATTGGGAAAAACTGTTTTTT. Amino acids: CASSLGNWEKLFF.

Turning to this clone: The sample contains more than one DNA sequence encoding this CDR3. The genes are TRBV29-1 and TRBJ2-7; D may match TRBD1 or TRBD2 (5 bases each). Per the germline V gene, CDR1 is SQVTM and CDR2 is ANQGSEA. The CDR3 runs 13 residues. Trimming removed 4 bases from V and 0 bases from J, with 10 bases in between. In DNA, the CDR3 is TGCAGCGTTGGGCAGGGACCCTCCTACGAGCAGTACTTC. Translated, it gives CSVGQGPSYEQYF.

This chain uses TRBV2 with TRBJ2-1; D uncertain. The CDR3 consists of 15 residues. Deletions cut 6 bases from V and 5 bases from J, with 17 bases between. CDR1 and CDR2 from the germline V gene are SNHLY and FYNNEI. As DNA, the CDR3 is TGTGCCAGCAGCCCGCCTCAAACAGCGAACAATGAGCAGTTCTTC. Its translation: CASSPPQTANNEQFF.

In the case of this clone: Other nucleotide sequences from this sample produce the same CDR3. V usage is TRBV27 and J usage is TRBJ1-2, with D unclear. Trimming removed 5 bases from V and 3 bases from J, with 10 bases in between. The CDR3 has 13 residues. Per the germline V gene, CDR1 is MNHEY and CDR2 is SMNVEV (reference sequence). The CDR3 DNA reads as TGTGCCAGCAGTCCGGACGGGTACTATGGCTACACCTTC. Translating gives CASSPDGYYGYTF.

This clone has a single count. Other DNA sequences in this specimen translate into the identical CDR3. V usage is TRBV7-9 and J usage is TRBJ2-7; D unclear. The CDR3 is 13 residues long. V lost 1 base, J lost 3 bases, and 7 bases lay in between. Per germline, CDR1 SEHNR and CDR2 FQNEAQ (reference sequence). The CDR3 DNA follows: TGTGCCAGCAGCTTAGATCCCGGCTACGAGCAGTACTTC. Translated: CASSLDPGYEQYF.

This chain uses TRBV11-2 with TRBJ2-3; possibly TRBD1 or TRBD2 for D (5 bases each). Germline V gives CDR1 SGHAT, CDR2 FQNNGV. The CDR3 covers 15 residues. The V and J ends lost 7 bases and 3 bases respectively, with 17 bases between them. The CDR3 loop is CASTPSPGSTDTQYF. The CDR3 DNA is TGTGCCAGCACCCCATCCCCAGGGAGTACAGATACGCAGTATTTT.

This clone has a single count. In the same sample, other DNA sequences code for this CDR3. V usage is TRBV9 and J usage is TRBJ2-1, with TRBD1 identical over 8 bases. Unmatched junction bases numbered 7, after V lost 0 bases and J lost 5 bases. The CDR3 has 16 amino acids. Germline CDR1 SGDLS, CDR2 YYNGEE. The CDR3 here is CASSVGGGQGHNEQFF. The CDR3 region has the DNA TGTGCCAGCAGCGTAGGAGGAGGACAGGGCCACAATGAGCAGTTCTTC.

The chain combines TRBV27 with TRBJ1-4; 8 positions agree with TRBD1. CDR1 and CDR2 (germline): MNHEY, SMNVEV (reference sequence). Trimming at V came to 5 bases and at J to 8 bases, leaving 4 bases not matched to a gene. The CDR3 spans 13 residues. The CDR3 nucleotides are TGTGCCAGCAGTCGAAGGACAGGGGAAAAACTGTTTTTT. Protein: CASSRRTGEKLFF.

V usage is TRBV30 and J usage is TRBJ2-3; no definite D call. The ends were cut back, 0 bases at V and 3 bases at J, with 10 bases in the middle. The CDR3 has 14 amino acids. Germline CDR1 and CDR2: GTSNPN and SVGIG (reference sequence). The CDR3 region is CAWSVLRTTDTQYF. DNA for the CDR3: TGTGCCTGGAGTGTATTGAGGACGACAGATACGCAGTATTTT.

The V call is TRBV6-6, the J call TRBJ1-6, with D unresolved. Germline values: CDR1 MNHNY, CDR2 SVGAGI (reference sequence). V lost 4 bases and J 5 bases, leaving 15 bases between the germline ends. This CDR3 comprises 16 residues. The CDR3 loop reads CASSLLPSKNNSPLHF. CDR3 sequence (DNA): TGTGCCAGCAGTTTGCTCCCCAGCAAGAATAATTCACCCCTCCACTTT.

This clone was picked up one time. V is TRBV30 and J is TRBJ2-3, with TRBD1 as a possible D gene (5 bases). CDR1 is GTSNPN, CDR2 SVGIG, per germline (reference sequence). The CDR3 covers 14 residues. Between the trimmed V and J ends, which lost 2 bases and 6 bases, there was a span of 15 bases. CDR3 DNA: TGTGCCTGGAGTACCATGGACCCAGGGGATACGCAGTATTTT. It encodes CAWSTMDPGDTQYF. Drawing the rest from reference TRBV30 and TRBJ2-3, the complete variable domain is SQTIHQWPATLVQPVGSPLSLECTVEGTSNPNLYWYRQAAGRGLQLLFYSVGIGQISSEVPQNLSASRPQDRQFILSSKKLLLSDSGFYLCAWSTMDPGDTQYFGPGTRLTVL.

The CDR3 is CASSGEPGANVLTF. For the CDR3, the DNA is TGTGCCAGTTCAGGTGAGCCTGGGGCCAACGTCCTGACTTTC. J is TRBJ2-6 and V is TRBV19; D gene unclear. CDR3 size: 14 residues. The germline CDR1 and CDR2 sequences are LNHDA and SQIVND (reference sequence). V lost 8 bases and J lost 2, with 10 bases in between.

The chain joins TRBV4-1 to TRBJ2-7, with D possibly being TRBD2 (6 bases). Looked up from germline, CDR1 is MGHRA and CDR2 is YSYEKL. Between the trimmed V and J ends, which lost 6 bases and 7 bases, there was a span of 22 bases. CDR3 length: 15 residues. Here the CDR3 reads CASSHRGAGSGEQYF. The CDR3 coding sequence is TGCGCCAGCAGTCATAGAGGGGCGGGAAGTGGGGAGCAGTACTTC.

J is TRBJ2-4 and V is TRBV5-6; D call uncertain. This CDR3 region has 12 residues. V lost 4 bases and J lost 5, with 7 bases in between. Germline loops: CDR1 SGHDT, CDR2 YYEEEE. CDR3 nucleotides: TGTGCCAGCAGCGAAGGAGAAAACATTCAGTACTTC. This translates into CASSEGENIQYF.

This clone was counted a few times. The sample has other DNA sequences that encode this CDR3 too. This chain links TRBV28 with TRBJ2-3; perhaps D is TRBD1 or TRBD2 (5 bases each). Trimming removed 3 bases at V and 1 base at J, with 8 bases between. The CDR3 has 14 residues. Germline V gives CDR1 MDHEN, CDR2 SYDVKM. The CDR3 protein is CASSLVGGTDTQYF. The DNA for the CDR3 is TGTGCCAGCAGTTTGGTGGGGGGCACAGATACGCAGTATTTT.

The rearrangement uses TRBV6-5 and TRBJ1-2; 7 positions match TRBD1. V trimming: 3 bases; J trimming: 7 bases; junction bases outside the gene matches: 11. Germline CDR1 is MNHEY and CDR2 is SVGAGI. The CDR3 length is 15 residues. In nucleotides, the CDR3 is TGTGCCAGCAGTTATTCCGAGGGACAGCTATCTGGCTACACCTTC. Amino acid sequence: CASSYSEGQLSGYTF.

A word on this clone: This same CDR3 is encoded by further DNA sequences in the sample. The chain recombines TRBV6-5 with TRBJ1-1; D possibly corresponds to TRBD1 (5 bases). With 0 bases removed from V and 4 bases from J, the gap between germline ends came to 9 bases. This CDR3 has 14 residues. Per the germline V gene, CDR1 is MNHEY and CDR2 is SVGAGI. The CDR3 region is CASSYSEGTTEAFF. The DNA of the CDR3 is TGTGCCAGCAGTTACTCAGAAGGGACCACTGAAGCTTTCTTT.

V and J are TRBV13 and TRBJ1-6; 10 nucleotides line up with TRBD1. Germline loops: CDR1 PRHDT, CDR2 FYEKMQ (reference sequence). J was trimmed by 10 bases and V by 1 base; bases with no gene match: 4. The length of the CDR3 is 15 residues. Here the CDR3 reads CASSLEGTGDSPLHF. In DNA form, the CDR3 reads TGTGCCAGCAGCTTAGAGGGGACAGGGGACTCACCCCTCCACTTT.